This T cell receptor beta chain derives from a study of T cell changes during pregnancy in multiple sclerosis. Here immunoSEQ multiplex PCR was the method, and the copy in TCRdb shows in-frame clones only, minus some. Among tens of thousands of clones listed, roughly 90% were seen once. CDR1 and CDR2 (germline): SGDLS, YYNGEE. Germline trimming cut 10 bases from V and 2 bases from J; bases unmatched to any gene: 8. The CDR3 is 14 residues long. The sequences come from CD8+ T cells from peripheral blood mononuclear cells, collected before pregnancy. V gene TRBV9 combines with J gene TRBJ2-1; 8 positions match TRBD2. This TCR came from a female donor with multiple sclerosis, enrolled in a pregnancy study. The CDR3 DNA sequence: TGTGCCTCAGCCGGGGGGGCAACCTACAATGAGCAGTTCTTC. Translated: CASAGGATYNEQFF.